The 5 T cell receptor beta chains in this list originate from one sample, sequenced in a study of cytomegalovirus exposure and HLA in healthy donors. It was with 60 Vbeta and 13 Jbeta primers that the PCR ran. Sequencing used immunoSEQ multiplex PCR; TCRdb keeps in-frame clones, though not all of them. The table has roughly 190,000 clones, around 81% seen once; the top ten hold about 1.8%. The sequenced sample was PBMCs. Receptors were obtained from a young man in good health and CMV-seronegative.

The chain uses TRBV11-2 and TRBJ1-2, with D perhaps matching TRBD1 (5 bases). The V gene lost 4 bases and the J gene lost 4 bases, with 19 bases spanning the gap. CDR1 is SGHAT and CDR2 is FQNNGV in the germline V gene. This CDR3 comprises 16 residues. The CDR3 DNA is TGTGCCAGCAGCTCCCCCTCCAGGGCTAGGAGCTATGGCTACACCTTC. Translating it yields CASSSPSRARSYGYTF.

The chain recombines TRBV19 with TRBJ2-4, with 8 bases identical to TRBD1. The CDR3 loop spans 14 amino acids. V was pared by 3 bases and J by 7 bases, with 5 bases of the junction left unmatched. Germline V lookup: CDR1 LNHDA, CDR2 SQIVND (reference sequence). CDR3 DNA sequence: TGTGCCAGTAGTATCCGGCAGGGGGCGAACATTCAGTACTTC. Translated, it gives CASSIRQGANIQYF.

The rearrangement links TRBV6-1 to TRBJ2-5; TRBD2 matches 8 bases. Trimming took 0 bases from V and 0 from J; bases not matched to a gene: 3. Germline V gene data show CDR1 as MNHNS and CDR2 as SASEGT. The CDR3 covers 16 residues. CDR3 sequence: CASSEAPGGYQETQYF. The CDR3 DNA is TGTGCCAGCAGTGAAGCACCGGGGGGGTACCAAGAGACCCAGTACTTC.

The chain combines TRBV9 with TRBJ1-3; 11 bases agree with TRBD1. CDR3 length: 15 residues. The J segment lost 3 bases and the V segment lost 3 bases, leaving 2 bases of the junction unmatched. CDR1 is SGDLS and CDR2 is YYNGEE in the germline V gene. CDR3 sequence: CASSGTGGNGNTIYF. In nucleotides, the CDR3 is TGTGCCAGCAGCGGGACAGGGGGCAATGGAAACACCATATATTTT.

The chain carries TRBV6-5 and TRBJ1-2, with TRBD1 identical over 8 bases. Germline V gene data show CDR1 as MNHEY and CDR2 as SVGAGI. V dropped 5 bases and J dropped 4; count of bases not matched to a gene: 6. The CDR3 spans 14 residues. This CDR3 is CASSETGDPYGYTF. The CDR3 DNA is TGTGCCAGCAGTGAGACAGGGGATCCCTATGGCTACACCTTC.